This T cell receptor (beta chain) appears in the sequencing data of a study of T cell responses to AZD1222 COVID-19 vaccine. Across the whole study: Researchers grouped second doses given at about 4 or about 12 weeks into one pool.

Only in-frame clones appear in the TCRdb table, and some are missing; sequencing was by immunoSEQ multiplex PCR. The sample has about 160,000 clones, roughly 90% seen once. About this clone itself: Its target is unknown.

Study outcomes and limitations: Baseline seropositivity characterized only a handful of AZD1222 recipients. It should be noted that donors were predominantly white British and more often female, and clonal diversity was possibly underestimated.

J lost 5 bases, V lost 3 bases, and 6 bases had no gene match. Germline CDR1 reads LNHDA; CDR2 reads SQIVND (reference sequence). CDR3 size: 14 residues. The specimen comprised peripheral blood, sampled on day 0 of AZD1222 vaccination. The TCR was taken from an adult in good health. The chain links TRBV19 to TRBJ1-1, with 7 positions matching TRBD1. The CDR3 loop is CASSILQGVTEAFF. The CDR3 DNA follows: TGTGCCAGTAGTATCCTTCAGGGGGTGACTGAAGCTTTCTTT. Combining the CDR3 with reference TRBV19 and TRBJ1-1 gives the whole variable domain DGGITQSPKYLFRKEGQNVTLSCEQNLNHDAMYWYRQDPGQGLRLIYYSQIVNDFQKGDIAEGYSVSREKKESFPLTVTSAQKNPTAFYLCASSILQGVTEAFFGQGTRLTVV.